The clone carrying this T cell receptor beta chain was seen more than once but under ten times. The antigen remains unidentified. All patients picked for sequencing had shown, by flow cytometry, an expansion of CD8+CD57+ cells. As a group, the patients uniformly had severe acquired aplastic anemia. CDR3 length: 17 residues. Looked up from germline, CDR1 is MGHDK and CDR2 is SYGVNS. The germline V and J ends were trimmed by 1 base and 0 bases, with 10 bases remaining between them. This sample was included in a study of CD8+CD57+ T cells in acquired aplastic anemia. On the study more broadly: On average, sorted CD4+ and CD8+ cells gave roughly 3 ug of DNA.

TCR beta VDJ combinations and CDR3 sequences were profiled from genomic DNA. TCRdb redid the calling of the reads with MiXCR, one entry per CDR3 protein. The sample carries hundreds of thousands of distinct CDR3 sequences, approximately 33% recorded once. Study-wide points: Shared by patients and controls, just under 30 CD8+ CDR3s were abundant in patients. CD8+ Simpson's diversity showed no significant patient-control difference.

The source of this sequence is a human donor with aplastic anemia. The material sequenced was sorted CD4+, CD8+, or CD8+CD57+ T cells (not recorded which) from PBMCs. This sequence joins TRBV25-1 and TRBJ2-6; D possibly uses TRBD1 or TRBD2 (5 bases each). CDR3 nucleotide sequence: TGTGCCAGCAGTGAATGGGGACGGAACTCTGGGGCCAACGTCCTGACTTTC. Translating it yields CASSEWGRNSGANVLTF.